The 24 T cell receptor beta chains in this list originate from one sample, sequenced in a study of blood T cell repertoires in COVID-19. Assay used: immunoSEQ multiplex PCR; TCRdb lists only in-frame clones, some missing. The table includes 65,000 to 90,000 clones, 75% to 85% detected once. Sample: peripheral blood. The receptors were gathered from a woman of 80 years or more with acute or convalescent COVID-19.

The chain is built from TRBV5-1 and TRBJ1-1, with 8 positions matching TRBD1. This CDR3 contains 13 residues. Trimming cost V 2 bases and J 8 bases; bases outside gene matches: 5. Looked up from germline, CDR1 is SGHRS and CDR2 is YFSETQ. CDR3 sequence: CASSFVGDREAFF. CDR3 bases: TGCGCCAGCAGCTTTGTCGGGGACAGGGAAGCTTTCTTT.

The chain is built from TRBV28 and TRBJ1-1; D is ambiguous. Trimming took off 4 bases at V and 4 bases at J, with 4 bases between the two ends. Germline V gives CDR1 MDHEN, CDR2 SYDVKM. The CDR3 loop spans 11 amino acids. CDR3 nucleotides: TGTGCCAGCAGTTCCAGCACTGAAGCTTTCTTT. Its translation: CASSSSTEAFF.

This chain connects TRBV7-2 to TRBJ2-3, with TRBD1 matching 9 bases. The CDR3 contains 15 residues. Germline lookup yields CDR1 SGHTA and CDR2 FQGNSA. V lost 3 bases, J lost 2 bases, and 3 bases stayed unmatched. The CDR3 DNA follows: TGTGCCAGCAGCTTCGACAGGGGGACCACAGATACGCAGTATTTT. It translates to CASSFDRGTTDTQYF.

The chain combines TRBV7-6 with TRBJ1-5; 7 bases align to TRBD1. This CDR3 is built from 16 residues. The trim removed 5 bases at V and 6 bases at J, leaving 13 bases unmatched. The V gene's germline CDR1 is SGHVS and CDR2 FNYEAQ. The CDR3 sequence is CASSIGQAGGGQPQHF. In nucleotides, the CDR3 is TGTGCCAGCAGCATCGGACAGGCGGGAGGGGGTCAGCCCCAGCATTTT.

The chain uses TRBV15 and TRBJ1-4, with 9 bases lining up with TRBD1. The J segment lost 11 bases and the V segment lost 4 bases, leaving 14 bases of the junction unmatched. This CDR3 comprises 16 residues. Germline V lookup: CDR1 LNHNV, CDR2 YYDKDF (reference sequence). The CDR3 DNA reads TGTGCCACCAGCACATTGGACAGGGGCAACGGGGGGAAACTGTTTTTT. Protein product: CATSTLDRGNGGKLFF.

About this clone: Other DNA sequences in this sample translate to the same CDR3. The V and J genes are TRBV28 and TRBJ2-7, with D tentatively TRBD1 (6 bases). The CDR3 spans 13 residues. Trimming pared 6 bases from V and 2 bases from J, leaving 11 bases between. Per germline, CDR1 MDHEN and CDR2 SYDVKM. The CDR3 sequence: CASSRGGTYEQYF. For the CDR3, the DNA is TGTGCCAGCAGCCGAGGGGGTACCTACGAGCAGTACTTC. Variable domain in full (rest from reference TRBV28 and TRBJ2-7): DVKVTQSSRYLVKRTGEKVFLECVQDMDHENMFWYRQDPGLGLRLIYFSYDVKMKEKGDIPEGYSVSREKKERFSLILESASTNQTSMYLCASSRGGTYEQYFGPGTRLTVT.

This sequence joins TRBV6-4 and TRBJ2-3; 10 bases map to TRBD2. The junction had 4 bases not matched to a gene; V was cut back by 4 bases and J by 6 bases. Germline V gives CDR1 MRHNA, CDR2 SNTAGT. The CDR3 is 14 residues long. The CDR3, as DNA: TGTGCCAGCAGTGTCAGCGGGAGGGCCGATACGCAGTATTTT. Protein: CASSVSGRADTQYF.

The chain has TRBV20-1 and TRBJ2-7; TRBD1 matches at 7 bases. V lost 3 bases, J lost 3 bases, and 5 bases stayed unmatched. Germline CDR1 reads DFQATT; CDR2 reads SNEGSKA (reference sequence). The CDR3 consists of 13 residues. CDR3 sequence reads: CSASLQGLYEQYF. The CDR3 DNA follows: TGCAGTGCTAGTTTACAGGGGCTCTACGAGCAGTACTTC.

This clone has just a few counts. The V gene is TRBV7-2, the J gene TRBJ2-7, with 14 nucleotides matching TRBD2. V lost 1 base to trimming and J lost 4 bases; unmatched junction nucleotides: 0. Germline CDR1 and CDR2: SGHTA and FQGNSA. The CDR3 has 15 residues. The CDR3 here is CASSLGTSGRYEQYF. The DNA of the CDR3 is TGTGCCAGCAGCTTAGGGACTAGCGGGAGGTACGAGCAGTACTTC.

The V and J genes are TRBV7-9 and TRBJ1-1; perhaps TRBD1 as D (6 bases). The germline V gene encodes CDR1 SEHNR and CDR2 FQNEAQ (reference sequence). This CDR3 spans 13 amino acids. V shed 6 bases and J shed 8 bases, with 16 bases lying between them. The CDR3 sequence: CASSSTGTAEAFF. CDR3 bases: TGTGCCAGCAGTTCAACAGGGACGGCCGAAGCTTTCTTT.

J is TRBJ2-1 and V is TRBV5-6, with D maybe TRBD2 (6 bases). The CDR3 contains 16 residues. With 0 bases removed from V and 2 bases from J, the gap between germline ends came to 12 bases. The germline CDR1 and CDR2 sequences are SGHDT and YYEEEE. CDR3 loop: CASSLVGEEAYNEQFF. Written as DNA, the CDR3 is TGTGCCAGCAGCTTGGTAGGGGAGGAGGCCTACAATGAGCAGTTCTTC. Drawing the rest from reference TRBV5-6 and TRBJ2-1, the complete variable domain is DAGVTQSPTHLIKTRGQQVTLRCSPKSGHDTVSWYQQALGQGPQFIFQYYEEEERQRGNFPDRFSGHQFPNYSSELNVNALLLGDSALYLCASSLVGEEAYNEQFFGPGTRLTVL.

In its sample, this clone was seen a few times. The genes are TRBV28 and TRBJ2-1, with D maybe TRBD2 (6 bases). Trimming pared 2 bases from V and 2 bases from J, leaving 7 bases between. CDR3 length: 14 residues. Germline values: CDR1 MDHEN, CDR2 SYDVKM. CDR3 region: CASSLGGAYNEQFF. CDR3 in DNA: TGTGCCAGCAGTTTAGGCGGGGCCTACAATGAGCAGTTCTTC. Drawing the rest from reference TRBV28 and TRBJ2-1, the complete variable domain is DVKVTQSSRYLVKRTGEKVFLECVQDMDHENMFWYRQDPGLGLRLIYFSYDVKMKEKGDIPEGYSVSREKKERFSLILESASTNQTSMYLCASSLGGAYNEQFFGPGTRLTVL.

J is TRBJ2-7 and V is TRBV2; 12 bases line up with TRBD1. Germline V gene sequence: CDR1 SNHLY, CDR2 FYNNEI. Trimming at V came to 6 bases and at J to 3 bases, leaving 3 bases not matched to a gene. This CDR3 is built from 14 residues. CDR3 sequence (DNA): TGTGCCAGCAGGGGGACAGGGGGCCACTACGAGCAGTACTTC. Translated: CASRGTGGHYEQYF.

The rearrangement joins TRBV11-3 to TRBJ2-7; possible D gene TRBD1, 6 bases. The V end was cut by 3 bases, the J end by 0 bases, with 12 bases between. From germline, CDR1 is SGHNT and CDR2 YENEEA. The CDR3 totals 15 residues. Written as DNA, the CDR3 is TGTGCCAGCAGCTTTGACAGAGGGGGCTCCTACGAGCAGTACTTC. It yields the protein CASSFDRGGSYEQYF.

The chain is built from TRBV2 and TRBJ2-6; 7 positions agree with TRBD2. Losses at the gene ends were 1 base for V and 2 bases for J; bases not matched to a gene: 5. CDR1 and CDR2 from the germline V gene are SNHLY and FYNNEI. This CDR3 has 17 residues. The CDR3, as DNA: TGTGCCAGCAGTGAAGGTGGGAGGGCCCCTGGGGCCAACGTCCTGACTTTC. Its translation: CASSEGGRAPGANVLTF. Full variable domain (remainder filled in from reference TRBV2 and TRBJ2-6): EPEVTQTPSHQVTQMGQEVILRCVPISNHLYFYWYRQILGQKVEFLVSFYNNEISEKSEIFDDQFSVERPDGSNFTLKIRSTKLEDSAMYFCASSEGGRAPGANVLTFGAGSRLTVL.

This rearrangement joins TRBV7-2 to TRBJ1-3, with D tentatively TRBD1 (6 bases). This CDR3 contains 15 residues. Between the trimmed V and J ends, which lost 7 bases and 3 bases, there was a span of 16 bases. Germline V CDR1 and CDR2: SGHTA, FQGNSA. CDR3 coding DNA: TGTGCCAGCAACCCTGACAGGCTAATTGGAAACACCATATATTTT. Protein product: CASNPDRLIGNTIYF.

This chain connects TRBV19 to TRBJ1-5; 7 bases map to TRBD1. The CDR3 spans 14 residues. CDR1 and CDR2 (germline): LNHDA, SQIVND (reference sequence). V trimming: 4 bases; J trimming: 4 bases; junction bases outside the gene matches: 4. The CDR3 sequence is CASSKTGVNQPQHF. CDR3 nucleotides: TGTGCCAGTAGTAAAACAGGGGTTAATCAGCCCCAGCATTTT.

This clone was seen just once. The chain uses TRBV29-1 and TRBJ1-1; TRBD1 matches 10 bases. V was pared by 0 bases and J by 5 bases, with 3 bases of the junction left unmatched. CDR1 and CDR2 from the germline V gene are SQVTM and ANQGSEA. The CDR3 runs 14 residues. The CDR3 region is CSVEDGQGGTEAFF. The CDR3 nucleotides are TGCAGCGTTGAAGATGGACAGGGGGGAACTGAAGCTTTCTTT.

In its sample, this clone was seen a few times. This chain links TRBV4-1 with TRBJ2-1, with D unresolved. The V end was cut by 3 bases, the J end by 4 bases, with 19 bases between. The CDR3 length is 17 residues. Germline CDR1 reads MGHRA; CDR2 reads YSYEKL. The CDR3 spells CASSQSPSGSSYNEQFF. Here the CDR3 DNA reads TGCGCCAGCAGCCAGTCCCCGTCCGGTAGCTCGTACAATGAGCAGTTCTTC.

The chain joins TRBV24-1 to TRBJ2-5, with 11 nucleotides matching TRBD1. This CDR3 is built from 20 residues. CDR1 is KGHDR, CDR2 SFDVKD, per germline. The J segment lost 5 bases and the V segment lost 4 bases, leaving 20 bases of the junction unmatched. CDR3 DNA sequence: TGTGCCACCAGTGACGCGGGACAGGGGGTTTCAAGGCCCGGACGGGAGACCCAGTACTTC. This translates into CATSDAGQGVSRPGRETQYF.

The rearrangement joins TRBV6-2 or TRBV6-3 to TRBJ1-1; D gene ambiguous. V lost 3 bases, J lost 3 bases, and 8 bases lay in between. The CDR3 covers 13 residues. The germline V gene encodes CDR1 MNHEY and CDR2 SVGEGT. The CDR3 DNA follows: TGTGCCAGCAGTTATCGCCGGGACACTGAAGCTTTCTTT. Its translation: CASSYRRDTEAFF.

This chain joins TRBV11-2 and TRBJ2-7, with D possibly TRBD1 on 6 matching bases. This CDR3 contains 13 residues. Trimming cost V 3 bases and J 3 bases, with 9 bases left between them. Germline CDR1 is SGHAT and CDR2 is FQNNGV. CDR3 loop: CASSFRDIYEQYF. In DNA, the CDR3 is TGTGCCAGCAGCTTCCGGGACATCTACGAGCAGTACTTC.

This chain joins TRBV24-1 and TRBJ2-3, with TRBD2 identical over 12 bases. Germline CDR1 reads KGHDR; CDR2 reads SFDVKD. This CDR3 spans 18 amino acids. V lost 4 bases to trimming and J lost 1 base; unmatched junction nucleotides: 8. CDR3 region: CATSDPLAGGIRTDTQYF. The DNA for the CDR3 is TGTGCCACCAGTGACCCTCTAGCGGGAGGGATACGCACAGATACGCAGTATTTT.

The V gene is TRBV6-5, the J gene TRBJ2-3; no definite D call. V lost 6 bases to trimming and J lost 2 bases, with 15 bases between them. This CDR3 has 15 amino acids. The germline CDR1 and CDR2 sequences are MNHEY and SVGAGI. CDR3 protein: CASRVGAVDTDTQYF. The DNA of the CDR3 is TGTGCCAGCAGAGTCGGAGCCGTGGACACAGATACGCAGTATTTT.